This T cell receptor beta chain was retrieved from a study of cytomegalovirus exposure and HLA in healthy donors. This clone was picked up one time. PCR employed 60 Vbeta and 13 Jbeta primers. The assay was immunoSEQ multiplex PCR, and TCRdb's table has in-frame clones only and misses some. The data contain 130,000 to 150,000 clones, about 80% of them singletons. V lost 1 base and J 0 bases, leaving 10 bases between the germline ends. Per the germline V gene, CDR1 is LGHNA and CDR2 is YSLEER. This CDR3 contains 15 residues. This sequence joins TRBV4-3 and TRBJ2-7; the D is unclear. The TCR was taken from an older woman in good health and CMV-seropositive. The specimen was PBMCs. The CDR3 region is CASSQGAQSSYEQYF. CDR3 DNA: TGCGCCAGCAGCCAAGGGGCCCAGAGCTCCTACGAGCAGTACTTC.